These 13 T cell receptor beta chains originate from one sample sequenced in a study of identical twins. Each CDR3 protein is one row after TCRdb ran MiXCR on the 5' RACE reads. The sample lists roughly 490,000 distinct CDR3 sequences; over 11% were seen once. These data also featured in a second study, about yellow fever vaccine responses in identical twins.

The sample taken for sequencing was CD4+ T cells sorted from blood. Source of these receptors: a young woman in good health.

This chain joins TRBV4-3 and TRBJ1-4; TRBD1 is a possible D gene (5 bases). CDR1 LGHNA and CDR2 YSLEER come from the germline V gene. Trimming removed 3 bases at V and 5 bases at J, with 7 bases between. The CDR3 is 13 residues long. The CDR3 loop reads CASSQGLNEKLFF. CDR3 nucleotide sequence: TGCGCCAGCAGCCAGGGGCTGAATGAAAAACTGTTTTTT.

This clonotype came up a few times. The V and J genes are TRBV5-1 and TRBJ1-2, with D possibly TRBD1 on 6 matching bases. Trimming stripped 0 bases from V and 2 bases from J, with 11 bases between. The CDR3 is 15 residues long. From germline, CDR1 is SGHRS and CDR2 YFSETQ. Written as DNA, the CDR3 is TGCGCCAGCAGCTTGGATCCTAGGGGGAACTATGGCTACACCTTC. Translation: CASSLDPRGNYGYTF.

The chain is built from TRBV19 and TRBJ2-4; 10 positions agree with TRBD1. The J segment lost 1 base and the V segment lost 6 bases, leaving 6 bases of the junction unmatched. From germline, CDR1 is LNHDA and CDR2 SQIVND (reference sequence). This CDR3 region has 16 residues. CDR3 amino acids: CASSTPGQGAKNIQYF. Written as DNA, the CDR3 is TGTGCCAGTAGCACCCCGGGACAGGGGGCCAAAAACATTCAGTACTTC.

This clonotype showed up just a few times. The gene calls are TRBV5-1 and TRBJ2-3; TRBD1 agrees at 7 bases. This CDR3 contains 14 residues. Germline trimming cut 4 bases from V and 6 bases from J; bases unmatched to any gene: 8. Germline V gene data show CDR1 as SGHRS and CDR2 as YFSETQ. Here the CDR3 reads CASSIRQGSDTQYF. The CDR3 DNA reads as TGCGCCAGCAGCATAAGACAGGGATCGGATACGCAGTATTTT.

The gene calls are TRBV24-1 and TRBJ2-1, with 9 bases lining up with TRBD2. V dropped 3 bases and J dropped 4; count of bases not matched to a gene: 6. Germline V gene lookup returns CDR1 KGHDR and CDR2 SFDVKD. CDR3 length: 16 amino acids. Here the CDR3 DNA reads TGTGCCACCAGTGATGGCGGACTAGCGTATTACAATGAGCAGTTCTTC. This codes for CATSDGGLAYYNEQFF.

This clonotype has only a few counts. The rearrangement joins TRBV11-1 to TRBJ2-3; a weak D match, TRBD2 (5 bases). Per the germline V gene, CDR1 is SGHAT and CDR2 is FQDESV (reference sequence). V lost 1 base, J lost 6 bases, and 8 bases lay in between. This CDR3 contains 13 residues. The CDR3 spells CASSLGSADTQYF. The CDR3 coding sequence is TGTGCCAGCAGCTTAGGTAGCGCGGATACGCAGTATTTT. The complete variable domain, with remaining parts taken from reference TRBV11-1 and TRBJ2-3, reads EAEVAQSPRYKITEKSQAVAFWCDPISGHATLYWYRQILGQGPELLVQFQDESVVDDSQLPKDRFSAERLKGVDSTLKIQPAELGDSAMYLCASSLGSADTQYFGPGTRLTVL.

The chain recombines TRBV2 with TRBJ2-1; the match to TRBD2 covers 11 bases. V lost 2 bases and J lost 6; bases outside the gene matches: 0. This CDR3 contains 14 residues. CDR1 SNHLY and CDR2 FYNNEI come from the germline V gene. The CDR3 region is CASSETSGSNEQFF. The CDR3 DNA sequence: TGTGCCAGCAGTGAAACTAGCGGGAGCAATGAGCAGTTCTTC.

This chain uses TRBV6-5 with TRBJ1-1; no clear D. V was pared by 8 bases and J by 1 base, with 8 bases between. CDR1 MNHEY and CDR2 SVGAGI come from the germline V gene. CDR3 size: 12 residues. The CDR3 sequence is CASRPGNTEAFF. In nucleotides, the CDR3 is TGTGCCAGCCGTCCAGGGAACACTGAAGCTTTCTTT.

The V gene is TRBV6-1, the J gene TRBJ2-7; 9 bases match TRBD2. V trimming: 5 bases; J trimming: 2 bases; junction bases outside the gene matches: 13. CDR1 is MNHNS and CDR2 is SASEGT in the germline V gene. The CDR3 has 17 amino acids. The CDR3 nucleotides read TGTGCCAGCAGTCGACACAGAGTAGCGGGAGAGCCCTACGAGCAGTACTTC. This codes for CASSRHRVAGEPYEQYF.

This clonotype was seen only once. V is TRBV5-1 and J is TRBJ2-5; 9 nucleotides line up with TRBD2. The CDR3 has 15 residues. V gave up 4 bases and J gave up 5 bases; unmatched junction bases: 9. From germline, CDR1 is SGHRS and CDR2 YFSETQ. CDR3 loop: CASSRRTSAEETQYF. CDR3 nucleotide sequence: TGCGCCAGCAGCAGGCGGACTAGCGCAGAGGAGACCCAGTACTTC.

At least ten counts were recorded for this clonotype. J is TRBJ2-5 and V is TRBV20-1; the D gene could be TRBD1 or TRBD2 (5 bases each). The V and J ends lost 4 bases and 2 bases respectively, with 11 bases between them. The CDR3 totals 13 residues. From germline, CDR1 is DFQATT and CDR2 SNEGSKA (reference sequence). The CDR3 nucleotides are TGCAGTGCTACCCGGGGCCAACAAGAGACCCAGTACTTC. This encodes CSATRGQQETQYF.

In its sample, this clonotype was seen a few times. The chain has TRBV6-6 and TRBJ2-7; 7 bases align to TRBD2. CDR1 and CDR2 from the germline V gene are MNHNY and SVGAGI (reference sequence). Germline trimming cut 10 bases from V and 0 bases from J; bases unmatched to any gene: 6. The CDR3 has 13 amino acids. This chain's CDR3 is CATCSGGSYEQYF. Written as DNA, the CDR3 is TGTGCCACATGTTCGGGGGGCTCCTACGAGCAGTACTTC.

CDR3 sequence (DNA): TGCAGTGCTGGGTTCGACAGCGAGCAGTACTTC. Its translation is CSAGFDSEQYF. The chain joins TRBV20-1 to TRBJ2-7, with D possibly matching TRBD1 (5 bases). The germline CDR1 and CDR2 sequences are DFQATT and SNEGSKA (reference sequence). Trimming removed 5 bases at V and 6 bases at J, with 11 bases between. The CDR3 is 11 residues long.